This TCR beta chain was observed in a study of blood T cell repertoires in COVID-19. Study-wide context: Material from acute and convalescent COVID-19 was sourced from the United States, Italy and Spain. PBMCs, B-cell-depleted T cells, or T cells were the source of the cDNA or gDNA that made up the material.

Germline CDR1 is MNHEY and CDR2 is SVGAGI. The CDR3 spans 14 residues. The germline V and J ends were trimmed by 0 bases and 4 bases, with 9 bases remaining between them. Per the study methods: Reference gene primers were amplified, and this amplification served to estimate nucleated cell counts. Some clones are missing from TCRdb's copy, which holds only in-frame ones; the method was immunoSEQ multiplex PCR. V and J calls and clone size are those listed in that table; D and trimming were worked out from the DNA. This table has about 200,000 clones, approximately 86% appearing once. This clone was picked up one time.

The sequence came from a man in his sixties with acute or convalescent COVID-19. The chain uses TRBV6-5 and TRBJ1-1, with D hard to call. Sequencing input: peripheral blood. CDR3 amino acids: CASSYSRGATEAFF. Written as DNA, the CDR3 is TGTGCCAGCAGTTACTCGCGAGGAGCCACTGAAGCTTTCTTT.